This T cell receptor (beta chain) was captured in a study of CD8 T cells in Susac syndrome. This clonotype was counted a single time. The authors reverse transcribed roughly 0.5 to 1 ug RNA with random hexamers. Multiplex PCR with immunoSEQ amplified the TCR beta CDR3 across 54 Vbeta and 13 Jbeta. TCRdb ran MiXCR on the immunoSEQ multiplex PCR reads and lists one entry per CDR3 protein. This sample has roughly 80,000 distinct CDR3 sequences; around 94% occur once, and the top ten carry about 0.28%. The sequenced target, TCR beta, came from blood CD8+ and CD4+ T cells. It was negative isolation that provided the CD8+ and CD4+ T cells, whereas TEMRA cells were enriched by FACS. With 0 bases removed from V and 6 bases from J, the gap between germline ends came to 12 bases. CDR1 and CDR2 (germline): SGDLS, YYNGEE. CDR3 size: 14 residues.

Material for sequencing was CD8+ T cells from PBMCs. The clonotype was recovered from a human donor in good health. The chain recombines TRBV9 with TRBJ1-1; no clear D. This CDR3 reads CASSVATSIAEAFF. The CDR3 DNA follows: TGTGCCAGCAGCGTAGCTACGAGTATCGCTGAAGCTTTCTTT. The full variable domain, in which reference TRBV9 and TRBJ1-1 provide the parts outside the CDR3, is DSGVTQTPKHLITATGQRVTLRCSPRSGDLSVYWYQQSLDQGLQFLIQYYNGEERAKGNILERFSAQQFPDLHSELNLSSLELGDSALYFCASSVATSIAEAFFGQGTRLTVV.